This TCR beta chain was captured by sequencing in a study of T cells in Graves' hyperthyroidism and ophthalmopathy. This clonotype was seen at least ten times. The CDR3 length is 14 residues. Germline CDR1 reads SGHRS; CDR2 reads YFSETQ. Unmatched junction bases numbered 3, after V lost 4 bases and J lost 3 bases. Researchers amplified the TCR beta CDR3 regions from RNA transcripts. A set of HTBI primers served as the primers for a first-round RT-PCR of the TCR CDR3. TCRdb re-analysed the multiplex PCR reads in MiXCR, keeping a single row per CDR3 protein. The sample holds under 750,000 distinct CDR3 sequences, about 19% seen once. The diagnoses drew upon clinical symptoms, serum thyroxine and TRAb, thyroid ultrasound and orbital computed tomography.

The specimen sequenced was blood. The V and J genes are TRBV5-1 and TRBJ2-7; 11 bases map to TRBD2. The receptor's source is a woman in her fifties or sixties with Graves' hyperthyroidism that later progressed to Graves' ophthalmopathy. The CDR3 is CASSPGTSGYEQYF. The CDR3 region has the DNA TGCGCCAGCAGCCCCGGGACTAGCGGCTACGAGCAGTACTTC.